This T cell receptor beta chain stems from a study of response to subunit inactivated influenza vaccine. Turning to this clonotype: Its matching antigen is unknown.

Broader study findings: The authors proposed limited new T cell recruitment per seasonal influenza vaccination.

The CDR3 runs to 15 residues. Trimming took 3 bases from V and 6 from J; bases not matched to a gene: 11. Germline V lookup: CDR1 SGHTA, CDR2 FQGTGA. TCRdb passed the RT-PCR reads through MiXCR, listing each CDR3 protein once. The table shows roughly 570,000 distinct CDR3 sequences, with around 13% occurring only once. The sequence was collected from a man aged 45-65 years who received an inactivated influenza vaccine. The sequences come from PBMCs from blood, collected roughly 48 days after vaccination. This chain links TRBV7-3 with TRBJ2-7; 7 bases align to TRBD2. The CDR3 loop reads CASSFDRSGIGEQYF. CDR3 DNA: TGTGCCAGCAGCTTTGATAGGAGCGGGATCGGCGAGCAGTACTTC. Full variable domain (outside the CDR3, taken from reference TRBV7-3 and TRBJ2-7): GAGVSQTPSNKVTEKGKYVELRCDPISGHTALYWYRQSLGQGPEFLIYFQGTGAADDSGLPNDRFFAVRPEGSVSTLKIQRTERGDSAVYLCASSFDRSGIGEQYFGPGTRLTVT.